These 2 T cell receptor beta chains were sequenced from one sample in a study of HIV-infected patients and healthy controls (dated by TCRdb to 2013 to 2014). Libraries came from 5' RACE. Sequencing instrument: Illumina MiSeq. Using SuperScript III with primers targeting the alpha and beta constant regions, around 530 ng of RNA was reverse transcribed. Alpha and beta chain libraries were generated separately via chain-specific third strand synthesis with multiplexing indices. TCRdb handled the public reads itself, with Q25 trimming in fastp and clone calling in MiXCR, and kept productive beta chains. Every entry covers one CDR3 protein and lists the most common genes and DNA from its rows. In this sample the table shows under 20,000 distinct CDR3 sequences, almost 9% of which occur a single time. The ten biggest clones cover roughly 2.6% of the sample. Whole blood was used without cell fractionation, so the repertoire reflected all unsorted peripheral T cells.

Sample: blood. These receptors came from an adult in good health.

This clonotype was seen many times. V and J are TRBV29-1 and TRBJ1-1; 7 positions match TRBD1. Trimming cost V 7 bases and J 6 bases; bases outside gene matches: 14. CDR1 is SQVTM, CDR2 ANQGSEA, per germline. This CDR3 has 14 residues. CDR3 region: CSASSQTGTAEAFF. The CDR3 region has the DNA TGCAGCGCTTCCTCTCAGACAGGGACGGCTGAAGCTTTCTTT.

In its sample, this clonotype is medium-sized. The chain links TRBV28 to TRBJ2-5; D is perhaps TRBD2 (7 bases). Germline V gene lookup returns CDR1 MDHEN and CDR2 SYDVKM. With 8 bases removed from V and 5 bases from J, the gap between germline ends came to 12 bases. The CDR3 length is 12 residues. The CDR3 DNA sequence: TGTGCCAGCCTGGGGGGGGGCGAGACCCAGTACTTC. Translated, it gives CASLGGGETQYF.